This TCR beta chain emerged from a study of identical twins. J gave up 10 bases and V 4 bases, and 10 bases lay outside the gene matches. This CDR3 spans 14 amino acids. Germline V gene sequence: CDR1 SGHRS, CDR2 YFSETQ. This clonotype was counted a few times. In TCRdb, the 5' RACE reads were re-called with MiXCR into one record per CDR3 protein. The sample consists of approximately 600,000 distinct CDR3 sequences, under 8.5% of them appearing once. The same data also contributed to another study, on yellow fever vaccine responses in identical twins.

This chain links TRBV5-1 with TRBJ2-1; 8 bases line up with TRBD2. This receptor was taken from a woman aged 18-29 years in good health. The sample taken for sequencing was PBMCs. CDR3 amino acids: CASSGPGAGGEQFF. CDR3 nucleotide sequence: TGCGCCAGCAGCGGCCCCGGTGCGGGAGGCGAGCAGTTCTTC.